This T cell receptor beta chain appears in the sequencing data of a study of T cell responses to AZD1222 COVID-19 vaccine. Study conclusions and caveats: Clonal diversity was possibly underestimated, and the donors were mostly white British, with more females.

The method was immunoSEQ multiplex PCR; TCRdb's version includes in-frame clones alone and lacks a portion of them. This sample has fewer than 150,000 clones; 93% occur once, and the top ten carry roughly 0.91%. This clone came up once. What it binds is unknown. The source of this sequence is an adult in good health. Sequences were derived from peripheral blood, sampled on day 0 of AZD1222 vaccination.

CDR3 sequence reads: CASSVFLAGGSTDTQYF. Here the CDR3 DNA reads TGTGCCAGCAGTGTATTTTTAGCGGGGGGGAGCACAGATACGCAGTATTTT. This rearrangement joins TRBV2 to TRBJ2-3; TRBD2 matches 11 bases. V lost 4 bases to trimming and J lost 0 bases; unmatched junction nucleotides: 6. This CDR3 has 17 amino acids. The germline V gene encodes CDR1 SNHLY and CDR2 FYNNEI. Variable domain in full (rest from reference TRBV2 and TRBJ2-3): EPEVTQTPSHQVTQMGQEVILRCVPISNHLYFYWYRQILGQKVEFLVSFYNNEISEKSEIFDDQFSVERPDGSNFTLKIRSTKLEDSAMYFCASSVFLAGGSTDTQYFGPGTRLTVL.